The 5 T cell receptor beta chains below were found in one sample sequenced in a study of T cells in Graves' hyperthyroidism and ophthalmopathy. TCR beta CDR3 region amplification was performed from RNA transcripts. Researchers ran a first-round RT-PCR on the TCR CDR3 using the HTBI primer set. From the multiplex PCR reads, TCRdb called clonotypes with MiXCR, one entry per CDR3 protein. The table includes roughly 650,000 distinct CDR3 sequences, about 16% detected once. Sample: blood. The receptor set was obtained from a woman in her 40s with Graves' ophthalmopathy.

The CDR3 nucleotides are TGTGCCAGCAGTCCCCGGGACAGGCCCCAAGAGACCCAGTACTTC. Its translation is CASSPRDRPQETQYF. The rearrangement joins TRBV6-1 to TRBJ2-5, with 8 bases matching TRBD1. Unmatched junction bases numbered 6, after V lost 5 bases and J lost 1 base. Germline V gives CDR1 MNHNS, CDR2 SASEGT. This CDR3 has 15 amino acids.

This clonotype was observed a handful of times. The chain links TRBV7-8 to TRBJ1-5; TRBD1 is a possible D gene (6 bases). The CDR3 is 16 residues long. V was shortened by 4 bases and J by 0 bases, with 13 bases between the two germline ends. In germline, CDR1 is SGHVS, CDR2 FQNEAQ. CDR3 residues: CASSYLTGISNQPQHF. The CDR3 nucleotides are TGTGCCAGCAGCTACTTAACAGGGATTAGCAATCAGCCCCAGCATTTT.

This clonotype was counted a few times. This sequence joins TRBV20-1 and TRBJ2-1; the D gene is possibly TRBD2 (6 bases). The CDR3 has 16 amino acids. Germline V gene sequence: CDR1 DFQATT, CDR2 SNEGSKA (reference sequence). Between the trimmed V and J ends, which lost 0 bases and 5 bases, there was a span of 17 bases. The CDR3, as DNA: TGCAGTGCTAGAGATCCCACGGAGGGAAGGCACAATGAGCAGTTCTTC. It encodes CSARDPTEGRHNEQFF.

The rearrangement joins TRBV5-1 to TRBJ2-5, with D tentatively TRBD1 (6 bases). Trimming took 5 bases from V and 1 from J, leaving 15 bases between them. Germline V CDR1 and CDR2: SGHRS, YFSETQ. This CDR3 comprises 15 residues. This CDR3 reads CASRWTANIQETQYF. CDR3 DNA sequence: TGCGCCAGCAGGTGGACAGCAAACATCCAAGAGACCCAGTACTTC.

This clonotype was observed a few times. CDR3 sequence reads: CASSYPRKAAEQFF. As DNA, the CDR3 is TGTGCCAGCAGTTACCCCCGCAAAGCGGCAGAGCAGTTCTTC. The V gene is TRBV6-5, the J gene TRBJ2-1, with D possibly TRBD2 on 5 matching bases. CDR1 MNHEY and CDR2 SVGAGI come from the germline V gene. V was clipped by 2 bases and J by 10 bases, with 15 bases between them. The CDR3 runs to 14 residues.